These T cell receptor beta chains were read from a single sample in a study of response to subunit inactivated influenza vaccine. One entry per CDR3 protein results from TCRdb running MiXCR on the RT-PCR reads. The repertoire holds around 200,000 distinct CDR3 sequences, about 15% seen once, with roughly 24% in the top ten. Here the sequenced sample was CD8+ T cells sorted from PBMCs, taken roughly 5 days after vaccination. Source of these receptors: a man in his fifties or sixties who received an inactivated influenza vaccine. Both conserved end residues are part of each CDR3. The D gene is left open where the match is weak. Not all rows give a size; the values are once, few, many and, for expanded clones, a class.

TRBV19	NA	TRBD2	TRBJ2-7	TGTGCCAGTAGTATGGTTACTAGCGGGAGAGGCGAGCAGTACTTC	CASSMVTSGRGEQYF
TRBV28	NA	NA	TRBJ2-5	TGTGCCAGCAGTTTGGCGGACTTCCAAGAGACCCAGTACTTC	CASSLADFQETQYF
TRBV6-1	NA	TRBD1	TRBJ1-1	TGTGCCAGCAGTCCACAGGGGGCTTATACTGAAGCTTTCTTT	CASSPQGAYTEAFF
TRBV10-1	few	TRBD1	TRBJ2-3	TGCGCCAGCAGTACGGACAGGCCCGGAGCAGATACGCAGTATTTT	CASSTDRPGADTQYF
TRBV11-2	few	TRBD2	TRBJ2-7	TGTGCCAGCAGCATAGGACTAGCGGGGTTCTACGAGCAGTACTTC	CASSIGLAGFYEQYF
TRBV6-5	many	NA	TRBJ2-7	TGTGCCAGCAGTTACACAGGGAATTTGGGCCACGAGCAGTACTTC	CASSYTGNLGHEQYF
TRBV29-1	few	NA	TRBJ1-1	TGCAGCGTTGTGAATATGAACACTGAAGCTTTCTTT	CSVVNMNTEAFF
TRBV6-2/TRBV6-3	NA	TRBD1	TRBJ2-3	TGTGCCAGCAGTTACCCCTCGACAGGGCTCCTACCCACAGATACGCAGTATTTT	CASSYPSTGLLPTDTQYF
TRBV5-5	NA	NA	TRBJ2-3	TGTGCCAGCAGCTCATCACAGGGCCCTAGCACAGATACGCAGTATTTT	CASSSSQGPSTDTQYF
TRBV13	NA	NA	TRBJ2-2	TGTGCCACTATGCGGAGCACCGGGGAGCTGTTTTTT	CATMRSTGELFF
TRBV4-2	few	TRBD1	TRBJ2-5	TGTGCCAGCAGCCAAGATTGGACAGGGGCCTGGACGTACCAAGAGACCCAGTACTTC	CASSQDWTGAWTYQETQYF
TRBV12-3/TRBV12-4	NA	NA	TRBJ2-3	TGTGCCAGCAACCCCGACGGGCCCATCACAGATACGCAGTATTTT	CASNPDGPITDTQYF
TRBV12-3/TRBV12-4	NA	NA	TRBJ2-7	TGTGCCAGCAACGCAGAGGCATCCGACGAGCAGTACTTC	CASNAEASDEQYF
TRBV24-1	NA	TRBD2	TRBJ2-1	TGTGCCACCAGTGGGACTCTAGCGGGGGAGCAGTTCTTC	CATSGTLAGEQFF
TRBV20-1	NA	TRBD2	TRBJ2-7	TGCAGTGCTAGAGATCTAGGGCGGGAGCTCCACGAGCAGTACTTC	CSARDLGRELHEQYF
TRBV27	few	TRBD1	TRBJ2-1	TGTGCCAGCAGTGCCGTGACAGGGTATGAGCAGTTCTTC	CASSAVTGYEQFF
TRBV6-2/TRBV6-3	NA	TRBD1	TRBJ2-1	TGTGCCAGCAGTTGGGACCGGGGACAGGCGCCCGGGAGTGAGCAGTTCTTC	CASSWDRGQAPGSEQFF
TRBV29-1	many	NA	TRBJ2-1	TGCAGCGTTGATGGGCAGGCCTTCTACAATGAGCAGTTCTTC	CSVDGQAFYNEQFF
TRBV7-9	NA	NA	TRBJ2-2	TGTGCCAGCAGCTCCGAGTTGAACACCGGGGAGCTGTTTTTT	CASSSELNTGELFF
TRBV12-3/TRBV12-4	NA	NA	TRBJ2-6	TGTGCCACCACGCCGACAGATTCGGGGGCCAACGTCCTGACTTTC	CATTPTDSGANVLTF
TRBV21-1	few	NA	TRBJ1-1	TGTGCCAGCAGCACCGAGGACCCGGAGGTGAACACTGAAGCTTTCTTT	CASSTEDPEVNTEAFF
TRBV28	few	NA	TRBJ2-3	TGTGCCAGCAGACGGGGGACAGCCAGCACAGATACGCAGTATTTT	CASRRGTASTDTQYF
TRBV29-1	few	NA	TRBJ2-3	TGCAGCGTTGAAATTAGGGCGAATACGCAGTATTTT	CSVEIRANTQYF
TRBV11-2	few	TRBD2	TRBJ2-5	TGTGCCAGCAGCTTAGTTGAGGGACTAGCGGGGGGACCGTACCAAGAGACCCAGTACTTC	CASSLVEGLAGGPYQETQYF
TRBV7-9	NA	TRBD1	TRBJ1-2	TGTGCCAGCAGCTCCACGTCGAGGACAGGGGACTATGGCTACACCTTC	CASSSTSRTGDYGYTF
TRBV24-1	NA	NA	TRBJ2-3	TGTGCCACCAGTGATCACAGGAACACAGATACGCAGTATTTT	CATSDHRNTDTQYF
TRBV7-8	few	NA	TRBJ2-7	TGTGCCAGCAGCTTAGCGGGGTGGGGGTACGAGCAGTACTTC	CASSLAGWGYEQYF
TRBV18	few	NA	TRBJ1-1	TGTGCCAGCTCCCTCAATTCACTGAACACTGAAGCTTTCTTT	CASSLNSLNTEAFF
TRBV10-3	few	NA	TRBJ2-7	TGTGCCATCAGCGGGACAACCTACGAGCAGTACTTC	CAISGTTYEQYF